This entry describes one TCR beta chain. Its antigen is currently unknown. This record belongs to a study of T cells in tuberculosis. Points from the study as a whole: Smaller alpha distances in active tuberculosis partly reflected shorter CDR3-alpha lengths. Active tuberculosis TCR-alpha repertoires lay closer to GMM-specific TCRs than IGRA-negative controls, suggesting clonal expansion.

Libraries were prepared by immunoSEQ multiplex PCR; TCRdb keeps only in-frame clonotypes and omits some of them. The table includes some 23,000 clones, roughly nine tenths detected once. The sample was PBMCs. The sequence was obtained from a donor aged 5 to 30 with latent tuberculosis or without tuberculosis infection. Some clones in this sample may be carry-over from other donors' samples.

CDR3 coding DNA: TGTGCCAGCAGTGGGAAGAACTTAGCGGGCCTAAACAATGAGCAGTTCTTC. Translated: CASSGKNLAGLNNEQFF. This sequence joins TRBV6-1 and TRBJ2-1; 7 bases line up with TRBD2. Germline CDR1 and CDR2: MNHNS and SASEGT. V lost 4 bases and J lost 5; bases outside the gene matches: 14. The CDR3 extends over 17 amino acids.